This T cell receptor (beta chain) is from a study of blood T cell repertoires in COVID-19. V shed 5 bases and J shed 7 bases, with 14 bases lying between them. The CDR3 is made up of 12 amino acids. Germline-derived CDR1 and CDR2 are SQVTM and ANQGSEA. Using immunoSEQ multiplex PCR, the repertoire was profiled, and TCRdb retains in-frame clones only, with some absent. The sample shows 150,000 to 200,000 clones, around 90% of them seen only once. This clonotype originated in a human donor in a cohort sampled during active COVID-19. Source material: peripheral blood. The chain uses TRBV29-1 and TRBJ1-2, with a weak D call TRBD1 (6 bases). This CDR3 reads CSVWQGPGGYTF. As DNA, the CDR3 is TGCAGCGTTTGGCAGGGGCCAGGTGGCTACACCTTC.